This TCR beta chain stems from a study of blood T cell repertoires in COVID-19. At the level of the study: COVID-19 samples, acute and convalescent, were from the United States, Italy and Spain. Sources were T cells, B-cell-depleted T cells, or PBMCs; the material itself was cDNA or gDNA.

The CDR3 has 15 amino acids. The germline gives CDR1 SGHRS, CDR2 YFSETQ. V lost 0 bases, J lost 7 bases, and 7 bases stayed unmatched. Authors' analysis steps: Estimated nucleated cell counts came from reference gene primer amplification. Clones were sequenced by immunoSEQ multiplex PCR, and TCRdb holds only the in-frame ones, with some missing. D and trimming come from the DNA, and the V and J calls and clone size come from that table. The repertoire holds around 47,000 clones, approximately 70% seen once, with around 6.5% in the top ten. This chain joins TRBV5-1 and TRBJ2-1; 7 bases agree with TRBD2. Sample: peripheral blood. The sequence was obtained from an older man with acute or convalescent COVID-19. Written as DNA, the CDR3 is TGCGCCAGCAGCTTGGTGGCGGGGGATAATAATGAGCAGTTCTTC. It specifies CASSLVAGDNNEQFF.